The next 20 T cell receptor beta chains were all read from a single sample in a study of regulatory T cells in long-lasting Graves disease. Both iRepertoire HTBI primers and Arm-PCR of CDR3 regions were used to build the TCR beta libraries. Via MiXCR, TCRdb re-called the multiplex PCR reads, giving one row per CDR3 protein. The table has about 440,000 distinct CDR3 sequences, more than 13% seen once. Time point here: newly diagnosed GD, antithyroid drugs for less than 3 months. Researchers made the TCR library from RNA that was extracted from PBMCs. The data were also submitted as part of a second study, on T cells in Graves' hyperthyroidism and ophthalmopathy.

Sequenced material: peripheral blood mononuclear cells (PBMCs), taken at new diagnosis, from a patient treated with antithyroid drugs. These receptors were collected from a woman younger than 45 with Graves disease.

Many counts were recorded for this clonotype. The J gene is TRBJ2-3, the V gene TRBV10-1; unclear D gene. V lost 2 bases to trimming and J lost 2 bases, with 5 bases between them. CDR1 and CDR2 from the germline V gene are WNHNN and SYGVQD (reference sequence). The CDR3 extends over 13 amino acids. The CDR3 sequence: CASSETPTDTQYF. The DNA of the CDR3 is TGCGCCAGCAGTGAGACCCCCACAGATACGCAGTATTTT.

This clonotype was seen at least ten times. The rearrangement uses TRBV5-6 and TRBJ1-5; D gene uncertain. The CDR3 length is 15 residues. V dropped 2 bases and J dropped 3 bases, with 12 bases sitting between them. CDR1 and CDR2 (germline): SGHDT, YYEEEE. The CDR3 loop reads CASSFGTTNNQPQHF. The CDR3 DNA is TGTGCCAGCAGCTTCGGTACGACCAACAATCAGCCCCAGCATTTT.

This clonotype was detected many times. V usage is TRBV27 and J usage is TRBJ2-1; possible D gene TRBD2, 6 bases. This CDR3 is built from 13 residues. Germline V gene sequence: CDR1 MNHEY, CDR2 SMNVEV (reference sequence). Trimming left V 2 bases short and J 9 bases short, with 11 bases between. In nucleotides, the CDR3 is TGTGCCAGCAGTTTACGGCTAGCGAGTGAGCAGTTCTTC. Amino acid sequence: CASSLRLASEQFF.

The chain uses TRBV11-3 and TRBJ2-1; 7 bases are a match to TRBD2. J lost 13 bases, V lost 5 bases, and 5 bases had no gene match. The germline V gene encodes CDR1 SGHNT and CDR2 YENEEA. The CDR3 is 11 residues long. The chain's CDR3 is CASSPGLPQFF. The CDR3 region has the DNA TGTGCCAGCAGCCCGGGACTACCACAGTTCTTC.

This clonotype came up many times. The V call is TRBV12-5, the J call TRBJ2-1; D possibly matches TRBD1 or TRBD2 (5 bases each). CDR1 is LGHNT and CDR2 is FRNRAP in the germline V gene. This CDR3 has 15 residues. V was trimmed by 3 bases and J by 9 bases, leaving 18 bases between them. CDR3 in amino acids: CASGFLLEGLGEQFF. Here the CDR3 DNA reads TGTGCTAGTGGTTTCCTACTAGAGGGGCTCGGTGAGCAGTTCTTC.

Details on this clonotype: A much larger clone lies one base from this, so it may be a read error. This chain links TRBV20-1 with TRBJ2-5; TRBD2 agrees at 8 bases. The closer fit of TRBJ2-1 to the DNA end suggests the J call may be wrong. The CDR3 sequence is 13 residues long. Per the germline V gene, CDR1 is DFQATT and CDR2 is SNEGSKA (reference sequence). This CDR3 is CSAPGLAAYEQFF. For the CDR3, the DNA is TGCAGTGCTCCAGGACTAGCTGCCTACGAGCAGTTCTTC.

This clonotype was recorded at least ten times. The V and J genes are TRBV5-1 and TRBJ1-1; 7 bases match TRBD1. The CDR3 loop spans 13 amino acids. Germline V gene sequence: CDR1 SGHRS, CDR2 YFSETQ. Germline trimming cut 1 base from V and 7 bases from J; bases unmatched to any gene: 4. As DNA, the CDR3 is TGCGCCAGCAGCTTGATGACAGGGTATGAAGCTTTCTTT. Translating it yields CASSLMTGYEAFF.

This clonotype was recorded many times. The chain links TRBV6-5 to TRBJ2-1; TRBD2 might be the D (6 bases). This CDR3 region has 14 residues. Trimming removed 1 base at V and 8 bases at J, with 12 bases between. Germline V gene data show CDR1 as MNHEY and CDR2 as SVGAGI. CDR3 sequence: CASSYFGSGDEQFF. DNA for the CDR3: TGTGCCAGCAGTTACTTCGGGAGCGGCGATGAGCAGTTCTTC.

This clonotype was detected a few times. The rearrangement links TRBV12-3 or TRBV12-4 to TRBJ1-1; 7 nucleotides match TRBD1. The CDR3 spans 16 residues. The ends lost 7 bases at V and 0 bases at J; junction bases unmatched: 11. CDR3 protein: CASNFPKGAVNTEAFF. The CDR3 nucleotides are TGTGCCAGCAATTTTCCGAAGGGGGCGGTGAACACTGAAGCTTTCTTT.

Worth noting for this clonotype: At one of its ends the junction is not consistent with the germline gene, which may arise from a read error. The chain combines TRBV5-1 with TRBJ2-7, with D perhaps TRBD2 (6 bases). This CDR3 has 15 amino acids. Germline-derived CDR1 and CDR2 are SGHRS and YFSETQ. CDR3 in amino acids: CASSSSAGTGDEQYF. In DNA form, the CDR3 reads TGTGCCAGCAGCTCGTCGGCGGGAACGGGTGACGAGCAGTACTTC.

This clonotype was observed at least ten times. The chain recombines TRBV27 with TRBJ2-7; 7 bases agree with TRBD1. The CDR3 has 15 amino acids. V gave up 2 bases and J gave up 0 bases; unmatched junction bases: 4. Germline values: CDR1 MNHEY, CDR2 SMNVEV (reference sequence). Here the CDR3 DNA reads TGTGCCAGCAGTTTACGGGACAGTTTCTCCTACGAGCAGTACTTC. Protein product: CASSLRDSFSYEQYF.

The V gene is TRBV20-1, the J gene TRBJ1-1; tentative D call: TRBD1 (6 bases). CDR1 is DFQATT, CDR2 SNEGSKA, per germline (reference sequence). This CDR3 comprises 10 residues. V shed 6 bases and J shed 8 bases, with 10 bases lying between them. This CDR3 reads CSAVDREAFF. As DNA, the CDR3 is TGCAGTGCCGTAGACAGGGAAGCTTTCTTT.

This clonotype was seen ten or more times. The chain joins TRBV29-1 to TRBJ1-1; D possibly corresponds to TRBD1 (6 bases). This CDR3 has 13 amino acids. Per germline, CDR1 SQVTM and CDR2 ANQGSEA. V lost 7 bases and J 0 bases, leaving 12 bases between the germline ends. The CDR3 region has the DNA TGCAGCGCCACAGGGCCGATGAACACTGAAGCTTTCTTT. Encoded protein: CSATGPMNTEAFF.

The sample holds many counts of this clonotype. The rearrangement links TRBV5-6 to TRBJ2-1; no clear D gene. Trimming took off 0 bases at V and 5 bases at J, with 6 bases between the two ends. The length of the CDR3 is 13 residues. Germline loops: CDR1 SGHDT, CDR2 YYEEEE. The CDR3 DNA reads as TGTGCCAGCAGCTTGGGGCCAAACAATGAGCAGTTCTTC. This sequence encodes CASSLGPNNEQFF.

This clonotype was counted between two and nine times. The V call is TRBV7-3, the J call TRBJ1-1, with 9 bases that match TRBD1. After removal of 4 bases from V and 4 bases from J, the junction contained 16 bases not matched to a gene. Germline CDR1 is SGHTA and CDR2 is FQGTGA. The CDR3 consists of 18 residues. The DNA for the CDR3 is TGTGCCAGCAGCTCCAACGGACAGGGGAGGATAACGGGCACTGAAGCTTTCTTT. Translated: CASSSNGQGRITGTEAFF.

The table lists this clonotype with a few counts. V and J are TRBV4-1 and TRBJ1-5; 7 positions agree with TRBD1. CDR3 size: 15 residues. In germline, CDR1 is MGHRA, CDR2 YSYEKL. V trimming: 0 bases; J trimming: 5 bases; junction bases outside the gene matches: 4. CDR3 sequence reads: CASSQDRGPYQPQHF. The CDR3 DNA reads TGCGCCAGCAGCCAAGATAGGGGGCCTTATCAGCCCCAGCATTTT.

This clonotype was found many times. The gene calls are TRBV25-1 and TRBJ2-3, with TRBD2 matching over 7 bases. The CDR3 consists of 14 residues. J was trimmed by 5 bases and V by 2 bases; bases with no gene match: 4. Germline V gene lookup returns CDR1 MGHDK and CDR2 SYGVNS. CDR3 DNA sequence: TGTGCCAGCAGTGAAGGATGGGGGGGAGATACGCAGTATTTT. It translates to CASSEGWGGDTQYF.

The genes are TRBV12-3 or TRBV12-4 and TRBJ1-1, with TRBD1 as a possible D gene (5 bases). V was pared by 7 bases and J by 6 bases, with 12 bases between. This CDR3 comprises 12 residues. This chain's CDR3 is CASTRQGPEAFF. CDR3 nucleotide sequence: TGTGCCAGCACCAGGCAGGGCCCTGAAGCTTTCTTT.

At least ten counts were recorded for this clonotype. The chain employs TRBV7-3 and TRBJ2-7; TRBD2 aligns across 8 bases. The junction had 12 bases not matched to a gene; V was cut back by 5 bases and J by 6 bases. This CDR3 is built from 15 residues. CDR1 SGHTA and CDR2 FQGTGA come from the germline V gene. The CDR3 region has the DNA TGTGCCAGCAGCGCAATTCCCGGGACTAGGAGCGAGCAGTACTTC. Translating gives CASSAIPGTRSEQYF.

The chain has TRBV7-2 and TRBJ2-1; no firm D call. Germline V gives CDR1 SGHTA, CDR2 FQGNSA. This CDR3 region has 11 residues. The V and J ends lost 2 bases and 10 bases respectively, with 6 bases between them. CDR3 loop: CASSLRIEQFF. CDR3 in DNA: TGTGCCAGCAGCTTACGGATCGAGCAGTTCTTC.